This TCR beta chain appears in the sequencing data of a study of blood T cells in healthy people across ages. A second PCR, run for roughly 7 to 11 cycles, used a sample-barcoded 5' primer plus a J-beta primer mix. A single record per CDR3 protein comes from TCRdb applying MiXCR to the 5' RACE reads. The sample lists 1.5 million to 2 million distinct CDR3 sequences; over 25% were seen once. Sequenced sample: blood. The receptor's source is a woman aged 25 to 45 in good health.

The DNA of the CDR3 is TGTGCCAGCAGGGCGGGACTCCACACAGATACGCAGTATTTT. It yields the protein CASRAGLHTDTQYF. The chain carries TRBV12-3 or TRBV12-4 and TRBJ2-3; weak D call: TRBD2 (6 bases). The CDR3 totals 14 residues. The germline V and J ends were trimmed by 6 bases and 2 bases, with 12 bases remaining between them.